One sample yielded the 23 T cell receptor beta chains listed below, sequenced in a study of OX40 agonist ivuxolimab in advanced cancers. Only in-frame clones appear in the TCRdb table, and some are missing; sequencing was by immunoSEQ multiplex PCR. The sample has 45,000 to 50,000 clones, around 85% seen once. Source: CD4+ or CD8+ T cells sorted from blood, taken in a trial of the OX40 agonist ivuxolimab. The origin of the receptors is an adult with an advanced solid tumor such as melanoma, head and neck, liver or kidney cancer.

The J gene is TRBJ2-5, the V gene TRBV4-1; D is unclear. The CDR3 has 16 amino acids. Trimming pared 0 bases from V and 2 bases from J, leaving 13 bases between. Germline V gives CDR1 MGHRA, CDR2 YSYEKL. As DNA, the CDR3 is TGCGCCAGCAGCCAAGACCCTCCCGGGCGTCAAGAGACCCAGTACTTC. Its translation is CASSQDPPGRQETQYF.

CDR3 protein: CASSQENRGYPYEQYF. The DNA of the CDR3 is TGCGCCAGCAGCCAAGAGAACAGGGGTTATCCCTACGAGCAGTACTTC. The chain is built from TRBV4-3 and TRBJ2-7; 7 nucleotides align to TRBD1. Per the germline V gene, CDR1 is LGHNA and CDR2 is YSLEER. V was clipped by 0 bases and J by 2 bases; unmatched bases: 7. The CDR3 covers 16 residues.

The chain recombines TRBV4-3 with TRBJ2-1; D gene uncertain. This CDR3 has 17 residues. V was shortened by 4 bases and J by 5 bases, with 21 bases between the two germline ends. Germline V gives CDR1 LGHNA, CDR2 YSLEER. CDR3 sequence: CASSPYSRASLNNEQFF. Here the CDR3 DNA reads TGCGCCAGCAGCCCATACTCAAGGGCCTCCCTTAACAATGAGCAGTTCTTC.

The chain links TRBV6-1 to TRBJ1-2; D ambiguous. Germline V gene sequence: CDR1 MNHNS, CDR2 SASEGT. CDR3 size: 13 residues. Trimming left V 2 bases short and J 0 bases short, with 4 bases between. CDR3 sequence: CASSELSNYGYTF. DNA for the CDR3: TGTGCCAGCAGTGAATTGTCTAACTATGGCTACACCTTC.

The chain uses TRBV5-1 and TRBJ2-1; 10 bases fit TRBD1. Trimming took 0 bases from V and 4 from J; bases not matched to a gene: 4. Germline V gives CDR1 SGHRS, CDR2 YFSETQ. This CDR3 spans 16 amino acids. The CDR3 region has the DNA TGCGCCAGCAGCTTGGGACAGGGGGCATCTTACAATGAGCAGTTCTTC. It yields the protein CASSLGQGASYNEQFF.

The rearrangement uses TRBV5-4 and TRBJ1-1; D is perhaps TRBD1 (6 bases). The germline V gene has CDR1 SGHNT and CDR2 YYREEE (reference sequence). Between the trimmed V and J ends, which lost 4 bases and 5 bases, there was a span of 15 bases. CDR3 length: 14 residues. CDR3 region: CASSQTQGGTEAFF. The CDR3 coding sequence is TGTGCCAGCAGCCAAACACAGGGTGGAACTGAAGCTTTCTTT. The complete variable domain, with remaining parts taken from reference TRBV5-4 and TRBJ1-1, reads ETGVTQSPTHLIKTRGQQVTLRCSSQSGHNTVSWYQQALGQGPQFIFQYYREEENGRGNFPPRFSGLQFPNYSSELNVNALELDDSALYLCASSQTQGGTEAFFGQGTRLTVV.

The chain combines TRBV5-5 with TRBJ2-7, with D possibly matching TRBD1 (6 bases). V was shortened by 0 bases and J by 11 bases, with 15 bases between the two germline ends. The CDR3 has 13 amino acids. Looked up from germline, CDR1 is SGHKS and CDR2 is YYEKEE (reference sequence). In DNA, the CDR3 is TGTGCCAGCAGCTTGGAAACAGGGTTGCGGGAGTACTTC. Translating it yields CASSLETGLREYF.

The chain has TRBV6-1 and TRBJ1-1; weak D call: TRBD1 (5 bases). V lost 5 bases, J lost 1 base, and 8 bases lay in between. The CDR3 is 13 residues long. Germline values: CDR1 MNHNS, CDR2 SASEGT. CDR3 in amino acids: CASSLTENTEAFF. The CDR3 DNA follows: TGTGCCAGCAGTTTGACAGAGAACACTGAAGCTTTCTTT.

This rearrangement joins TRBV11-1 to TRBJ2-1, with TRBD1 matching over 10 bases. V trimming: 11 bases; J trimming: 9 bases; junction bases outside the gene matches: 10. The length of the CDR3 is 13 residues. Per germline, CDR1 SGHAT and CDR2 FQDESV (reference sequence). CDR3: CAGGTGVRIEQFF. In DNA form, the CDR3 reads TGTGCCGGGGGGACAGGGGTTAGAATTGAGCAGTTCTTC.

The V gene is TRBV19, the J gene TRBJ1-3; D gene ambiguous. The CDR3 is 15 residues long. V was pared by 5 bases and J by 0 bases, with 11 bases between. Germline values: CDR1 LNHDA, CDR2 SQIVND (reference sequence). The CDR3 reads CASSAWLASGNTIYF. In nucleotides, the CDR3 is TGTGCCAGTAGTGCCTGGCTAGCCTCTGGAAACACCATATATTTT.

The chain recombines TRBV6-1 with TRBJ2-1, with TRBD2 matching 8 bases. V was clipped by 4 bases and J by 2 bases; unmatched bases: 4. In germline, CDR1 is MNHNS, CDR2 SASEGT. CDR3 length equals 15 residues. The CDR3 region is CASSGEAGAYNEQFF. The DNA for the CDR3 is TGTGCCAGCAGTGGAGAAGCGGGGGCCTACAATGAGCAGTTCTTC.

V usage is TRBV7-8 and J usage is TRBJ1-1, with a possible D match to TRBD1 (6 bases). The CDR3 is 15 residues long. Per germline, CDR1 SGHVS and CDR2 FQNEAQ. The V gene lost 5 bases and the J gene lost 0 bases, with 13 bases spanning the gap. CDR3 coding DNA: TGTGCCAGCAGCCTAATACAGGGATTGAACACTGAAGCTTTCTTT. It encodes CASSLIQGLNTEAFF.

This chain joins TRBV7-9 and TRBJ2-3; D assignment may be TRBD1 or TRBD2 (6 bases each). CDR3 length equals 16 residues. Trimming removed 5 bases at V and 3 bases at J, with 18 bases between. CDR1 is SEHNR, CDR2 FQNEAQ, per germline (reference sequence). CDR3 in DNA: TGTGCCAGCAGCCCCAGGGGAGGTCTGGGGACAGATACGCAGTATTTT. Its protein is CASSPRGGLGTDTQYF.

V usage is TRBV7-3 and J usage is TRBJ2-2; 9 bases are a match to TRBD1. J gave up 5 bases and V 4 bases, and 5 bases lay outside the gene matches. Germline values: CDR1 SGHTA, CDR2 FQGTGA. The CDR3 loop spans 15 amino acids. The CDR3 DNA reads as TGTGCCAGCAGCTCGGGACAGGGAGGAACCGGGGAGCTGTTTTTT. Its protein is CASSSGQGGTGELFF.

The J gene is TRBJ1-6, the V gene TRBV6-5; the match to TRBD1 covers 7 bases. The CDR3 runs to 15 residues. Germline V gives CDR1 MNHEY, CDR2 SVGAGI. V trimming: 6 bases; J trimming: 4 bases; junction bases outside the gene matches: 6. The CDR3 bases are TGTGCCAGCAGGCCTCGGGACAGATATAATTCACCCCTCCACTTT. Translated, it gives CASRPRDRYNSPLHF.

This chain uses TRBV27 with TRBJ1-5, with TRBD1 as a possible D gene (5 bases). Trimming removed 6 bases at V and 5 bases at J, with 8 bases between. CDR1 and CDR2 (germline): MNHEY, SMNVEV (reference sequence). The CDR3 loop spans 12 amino acids. The CDR3 region has the DNA TGTGCCAGCAGGCAGGGTGATCAGCCCCAGCATTTT. It encodes CASRQGDQPQHF.

The count of this clone is one. The gene calls are TRBV5-1 and TRBJ1-6; D is unclear. Trimming removed 0 bases at V and 6 bases at J, with 7 bases between. The CDR3 spans 14 residues. In germline, CDR1 is SGHRS, CDR2 YFSETQ. The CDR3 DNA is TGCGCCAGCAGCTTGGCCAGAGGTAATTCACCCCTCCACTTT. It is translated as CASSLARGNSPLHF.

The chain joins TRBV7-9 to TRBJ2-3; D is uncertain. This CDR3 spans 13 amino acids. Trimming took off 4 bases at V and 0 bases at J, with 5 bases between the two ends. CDR1 is SEHNR, CDR2 FQNEAQ, per germline (reference sequence). CDR3 residues: CASSSPSTDTQYF. The CDR3 coding sequence is TGTGCCAGCAGCTCCCCTAGCACAGATACGCAGTATTTT.

The chain has TRBV18 and TRBJ2-1; TRBD2 aligns across 14 bases. The V and J ends lost 4 bases and 4 bases, in that order; junction bases with no gene match: 3. The CDR3 loop spans 16 amino acids. Germline loops: CDR1 KGHSH, CDR2 LQKENI. The CDR3 sequence is CASSLRTSGGYNEQFF. CDR3 nucleotides: TGTGCCAGCTCACTCCGGACTAGCGGGGGGTACAATGAGCAGTTCTTC.

The V call is TRBV11-3, the J call TRBJ2-5; the D gene could be TRBD1 or TRBD2 (7 bases each). CDR3 length: 15 residues. Germline V lookup: CDR1 SGHNT, CDR2 YENEEA. V gave up 5 bases and J gave up 3 bases, with 16 bases separating them. The CDR3, as DNA: TGTGCCAGCAGCGGGGGGGTAACAGGGGAAGAGACCCAGTACTTC. This translates into CASSGGVTGEETQYF.

The J gene is TRBJ1-2, the V gene TRBV6-5; 7 nucleotides match TRBD1. This CDR3 region has 13 residues. V was clipped by 5 bases and J by 2 bases; unmatched bases: 2. Per the germline V gene, CDR1 is MNHEY and CDR2 is SVGAGI. CDR3 nucleotides: TGTGCCAGCAGTCGACAGGGAAACTATGGCTACACCTTC. Protein: CASSRQGNYGYTF.

The CDR3 coding sequence is TGTGCCAGCAGTTTCGGACCCCGGTTGGAGCAGTTCTTC. This gives the protein CASSFGPRLEQFF. The chain is built from TRBV27 and TRBJ2-1; D unclear. CDR1 and CDR2 (germline): MNHEY, SMNVEV (reference sequence). The CDR3 spans 13 residues. The ends were cut back, 3 bases at V and 10 bases at J, with 13 bases in the middle.

The rearrangement uses TRBV19 and TRBJ2-7, with D unclear. The length of the CDR3 is 11 residues. Germline CDR1 LNHDA, CDR2 SQIVND (reference sequence). Trimming removed 3 bases from V and 3 bases from J, with 3 bases in between. CDR3 sequence reads: CASSMGYEQYF. CDR3 nucleotide sequence: TGTGCCAGTAGTATGGGCTACGAGCAGTACTTC.